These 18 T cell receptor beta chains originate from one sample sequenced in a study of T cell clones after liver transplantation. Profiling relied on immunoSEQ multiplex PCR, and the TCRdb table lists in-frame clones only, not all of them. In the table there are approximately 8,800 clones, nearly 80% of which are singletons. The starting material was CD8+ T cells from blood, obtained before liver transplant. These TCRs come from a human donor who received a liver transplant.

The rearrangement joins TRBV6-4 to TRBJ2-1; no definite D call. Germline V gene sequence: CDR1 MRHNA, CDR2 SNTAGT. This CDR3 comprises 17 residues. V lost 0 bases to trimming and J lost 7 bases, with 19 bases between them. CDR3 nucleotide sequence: TGTGCCAGCAGTGACTCGATGTTGCCTCACTTGCGTAATGAGCAGTTCTTC. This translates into CASSDSMLPHLRNEQFF.

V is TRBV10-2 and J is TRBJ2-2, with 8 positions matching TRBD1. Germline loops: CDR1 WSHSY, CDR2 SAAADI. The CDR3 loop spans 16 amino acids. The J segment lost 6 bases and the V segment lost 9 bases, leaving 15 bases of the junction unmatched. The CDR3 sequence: CASNTGGGRRPGELFF. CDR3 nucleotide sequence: TGCGCCAGTAACACAGGGGGAGGTAGACGTCCCGGGGAGCTGTTTTTT.

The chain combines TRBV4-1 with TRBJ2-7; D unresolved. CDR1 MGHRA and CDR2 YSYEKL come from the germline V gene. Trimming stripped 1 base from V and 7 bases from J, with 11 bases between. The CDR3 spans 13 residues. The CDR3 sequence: CASSQGLGWEQYF. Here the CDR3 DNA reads TGCGCCAGCAGCCAAGGTCTCGGGTGGGAGCAGTACTTC.

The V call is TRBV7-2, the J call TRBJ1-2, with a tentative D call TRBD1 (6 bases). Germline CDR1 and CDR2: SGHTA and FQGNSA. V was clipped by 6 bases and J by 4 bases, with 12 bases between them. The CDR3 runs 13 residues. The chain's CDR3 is CASRETGSYGYTF. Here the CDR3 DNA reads TGTGCCAGCAGAGAGACAGGCAGCTATGGCTACACCTTC.

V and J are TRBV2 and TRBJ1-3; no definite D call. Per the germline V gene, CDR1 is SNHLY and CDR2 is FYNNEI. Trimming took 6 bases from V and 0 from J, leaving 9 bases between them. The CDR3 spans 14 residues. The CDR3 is CASRNRFSGNTIYF. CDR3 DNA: TGTGCCAGCAGAAACAGATTCTCTGGAAACACCATATATTTT.

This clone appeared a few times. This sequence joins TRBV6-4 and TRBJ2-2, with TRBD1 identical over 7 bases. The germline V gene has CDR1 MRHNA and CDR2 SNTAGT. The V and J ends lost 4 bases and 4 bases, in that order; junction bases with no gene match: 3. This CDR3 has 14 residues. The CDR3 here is CASSGQGSTGELFF. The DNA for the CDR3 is TGTGCCAGCAGTGGACAGGGATCCACCGGGGAGCTGTTTTTT.

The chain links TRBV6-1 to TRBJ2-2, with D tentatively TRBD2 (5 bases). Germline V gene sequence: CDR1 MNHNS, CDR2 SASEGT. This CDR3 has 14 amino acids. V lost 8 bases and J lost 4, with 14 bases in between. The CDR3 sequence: CASDLGSGTGELFF. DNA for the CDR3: TGTGCCAGCGATTTAGGGAGCGGCACCGGGGAGCTGTTTTTT.

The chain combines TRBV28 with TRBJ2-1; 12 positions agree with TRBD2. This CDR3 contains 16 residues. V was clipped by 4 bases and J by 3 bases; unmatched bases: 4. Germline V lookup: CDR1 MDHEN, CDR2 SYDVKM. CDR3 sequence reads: CASSSKTSGSYNEQFF. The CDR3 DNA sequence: TGTGCCAGCAGTTCCAAGACTAGCGGGAGCTACAATGAGCAGTTCTTC.

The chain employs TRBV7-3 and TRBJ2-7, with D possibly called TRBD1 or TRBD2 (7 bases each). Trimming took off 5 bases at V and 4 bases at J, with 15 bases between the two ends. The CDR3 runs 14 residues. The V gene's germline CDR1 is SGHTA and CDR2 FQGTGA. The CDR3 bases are TGTGCCAGCAGCGCAGGGGGTAGCGGGTACGAGCAGTACTTC. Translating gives CASSAGGSGYEQYF.

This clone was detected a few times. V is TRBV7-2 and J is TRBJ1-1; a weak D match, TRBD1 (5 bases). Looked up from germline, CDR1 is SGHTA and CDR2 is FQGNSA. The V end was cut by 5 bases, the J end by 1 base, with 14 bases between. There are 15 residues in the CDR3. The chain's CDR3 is CASSTLTVGNTEAFF. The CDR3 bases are TGTGCCAGCAGCACTTTGACAGTGGGGAACACTGAAGCTTTCTTT.

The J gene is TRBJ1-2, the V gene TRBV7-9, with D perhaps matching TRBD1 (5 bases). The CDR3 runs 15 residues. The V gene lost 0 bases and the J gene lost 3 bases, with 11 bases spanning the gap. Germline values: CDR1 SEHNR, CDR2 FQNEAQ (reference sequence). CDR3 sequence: CASSLAQGLDYGYTF. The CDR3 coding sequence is TGTGCCAGCAGCTTAGCTCAGGGACTGGACTATGGCTACACCTTC.

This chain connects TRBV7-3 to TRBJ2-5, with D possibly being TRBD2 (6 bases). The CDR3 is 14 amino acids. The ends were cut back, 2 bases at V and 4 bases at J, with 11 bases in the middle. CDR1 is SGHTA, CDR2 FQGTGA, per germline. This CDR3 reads CASSLAGSGETQYF. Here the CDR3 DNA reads TGTGCCAGCAGCTTAGCCGGGAGCGGAGAGACCCAGTACTTC.

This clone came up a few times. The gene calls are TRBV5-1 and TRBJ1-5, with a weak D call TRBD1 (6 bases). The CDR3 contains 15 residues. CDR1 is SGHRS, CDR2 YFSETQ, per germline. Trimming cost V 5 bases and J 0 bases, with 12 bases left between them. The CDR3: CASRKNRDSNQPQHF. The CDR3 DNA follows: TGCGCCAGCAGAAAAAACAGGGATAGCAATCAGCCCCAGCATTTT.

The CDR3 here is CAIGDRDSYEQYF. Written as DNA, the CDR3 is TGTGCCATCGGGGACCGGGACTCCTACGAGCAGTACTTC. This chain links TRBV10-3 with TRBJ2-7, with D perhaps given as TRBD1 or TRBD2 (5 bases each). Trimming cost V 8 bases and J 0 bases, with 11 bases left between them. CDR3 length: 13 amino acids. Per germline, CDR1 ENHRY and CDR2 SYGVKD.

The CDR3 bases are TGCGCCAGCAGCCAAGAGGACCCCATTTCCACAGAGACCCAGTACTTC. Its protein is CASSQEDPISTETQYF. The chain links TRBV4-1 to TRBJ2-5; D uncertain. Germline loops: CDR1 MGHRA, CDR2 YSYEKL. Trimming left V 0 bases short and J 4 bases short, with 15 bases between. This CDR3 spans 16 amino acids.

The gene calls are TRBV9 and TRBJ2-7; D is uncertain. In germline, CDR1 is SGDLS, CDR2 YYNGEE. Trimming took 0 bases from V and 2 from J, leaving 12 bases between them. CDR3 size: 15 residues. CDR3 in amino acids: CASSVVEAGTYEQYF. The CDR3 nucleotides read TGTGCCAGCAGCGTAGTTGAGGCAGGAACCTACGAGCAGTACTTC.

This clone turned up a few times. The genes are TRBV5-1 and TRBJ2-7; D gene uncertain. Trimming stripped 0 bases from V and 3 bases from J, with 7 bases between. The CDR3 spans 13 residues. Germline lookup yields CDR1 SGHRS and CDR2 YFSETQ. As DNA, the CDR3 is TGCGCCAGCAGCTTGGGCGGCTACTACGAGCAGTACTTC. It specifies CASSLGGYYEQYF. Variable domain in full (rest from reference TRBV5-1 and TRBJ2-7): KAGVTQTPRYLIKTRGQQVTLSCSPISGHRSVSWYQQTPGQGLQFLFEYFSETQRNKGNFPGRFSGRQFSNSRSEMNVSTLELGDSALYLCASSLGGYYEQYFGPGTRLTVT.

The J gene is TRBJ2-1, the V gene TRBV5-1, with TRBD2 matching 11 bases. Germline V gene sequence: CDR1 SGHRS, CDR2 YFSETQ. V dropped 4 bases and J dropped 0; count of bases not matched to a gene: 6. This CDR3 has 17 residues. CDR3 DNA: TGCGCCAGCAGCCCGACTAGCGGGAACCCCTCCTACAATGAGCAGTTCTTC. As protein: CASSPTSGNPSYNEQFF.